This T cell receptor (beta chain) came from a study of blood T cell repertoires in COVID-19. At the level of the study: Material from acute and convalescent COVID-19 was sourced from the United States, Italy and Spain.

This CDR3 region has 14 residues. Germline V gene sequence: CDR1 SNHLY, CDR2 FYNNEI. Trimming shortened V by 4 bases and J by 6 bases, and 13 bases separated the two germline ends. This clone was observed a single time. The repertoire was sequenced with immunoSEQ multiplex PCR; TCRdb's copy has only in-frame clones and lacks some. The table has 160,000 or so clones, around 75% seen once. The gene calls are TRBV2 and TRBJ2-1; tentative D call: TRBD2 (5 bases). Material: peripheral blood. This receptor was taken from an elderly woman with acute or convalescent COVID-19. Here the CDR3 reads CASSGTPGGNEQFF. In DNA, the CDR3 is TGTGCCAGCAGTGGGACTCCAGGCGGCAATGAGCAGTTCTTC.